This TCR beta chain was captured in a study of blood T cell repertoires in COVID-19. The CDR3 runs 15 residues. V dropped 5 bases and J dropped 6 bases, with 20 bases sitting between them. Germline V gives CDR1 SGHNT, CDR2 YENEEA. Sequenced by immunoSEQ multiplex PCR; TCRdb stores in-frame clones only, minus some. The table records a few hundred thousand clones, roughly 84% of them present only once. The TCR originated in a woman aged 40 to 55 who had recovered from COVID-19. Sample: peripheral blood. The chain carries TRBV11-3 and TRBJ2-7; D perhaps matches TRBD2 (6 bases). This CDR3 is CASSPDGGMGREQYF. The CDR3 nucleotides read TGTGCCAGCAGCCCGGACGGGGGTATGGGTCGCGAGCAGTACTTC.